The clone carrying this T cell receptor beta chain was detected many times. Researchers amplified the TCR beta CDR3 regions from RNA transcripts. The HTBI primer set was used in a first-round RT-PCR of the TCR CDR3. One entry per CDR3 protein, called by TCRdb with MiXCR from the multiplex PCR reads. The sample has 600,000 or so distinct CDR3 sequences, over 12% seen once; the top ten hold roughly 7%. This sample was included in a study of T cells in Graves' hyperthyroidism and ophthalmopathy. As for the study in general: Peripheral blood was obtained at initial diagnosis, preceding any treatment.

This CDR3 region has 14 residues. The V end was cut by 5 bases, the J end by 8 bases, with 16 bases between. The genes are TRBV12-3 or TRBV12-4 and TRBJ2-1; D is undetermined. Sequencing was performed on blood. The TCR originated in a woman aged 18 to 35 with Graves' ophthalmopathy. CDR3 DNA sequence: TGTGCCAGCAGTAAGAGTCGTCTTGAGGATGAGCAGTTCTTC. Residues: CASSKSRLEDEQFF.